Listed below are T cell receptor beta chains from one sample, sequenced in a study of blood T cells in healthy people across ages. Each CDR3 protein gets one entry after TCRdb re-called the 5' RACE reads with MiXCR. Altogether over a million distinct CDR3 sequences are present, less than 50% being singletons, with the ten largest covering approximately 17%. Sequencing was performed on blood. The receptors shown here come from an older woman in good health. Both conserved end residues are part of each CDR3. Each record gives: V gene, D gene, clone size, J gene, CDR3 protein, CDR3 DNA. A D gene is named only where the DNA matches it firmly. Where a row states a size, it is once, few, many or the class of an expanded clone; other rows omit it.

v_call: TRBV3-1; d_call: TRBD1; clone_size: .; j_call: TRBJ1-4; cdr3_aa: CASSQRGGTNEKLFF; cdr3_nt: TGTGCCAGCAGTCAGCGAGGGGGCACTAATGAAAAACTGTTTTTT
v_call: TRBV6-5; d_call: .; clone_size: .; j_call: TRBJ2-4; cdr3_aa: CASRLEGLLAKNIQYF; cdr3_nt: TGTGCCAGCAGACTCGAGGGGCTACTAGCCAAAAACATTCAGTACTTC
v_call: TRBV4-1; d_call: .; clone_size: .; j_call: TRBJ2-1; cdr3_aa: CASSQEARYNEQFF; cdr3_nt: TGCGCTAGCAGCCAAGAGGCCCGATACAATGAGCAGTTCTTC
v_call: TRBV21-1; d_call: .; clone_size: .; j_call: TRBJ2-7; cdr3_aa: CASCKREKFREQYF; cdr3_nt: TGTGCCAGCTGCAAGCGGGAGAAGTTCCGGGAGCAGTACTTC
v_call: TRBV18; d_call: .; clone_size: .; j_call: TRBJ2-5; cdr3_aa: CASSPPLLQGRKTQYF; cdr3_nt: TGTGCCAGCTCACCACCGCTTCTACAAGGGAGGAAGACCCAGTACTTC
v_call: TRBV2; d_call: TRBD1; clone_size: few; j_call: TRBJ1-5; cdr3_aa: CASSKDRIPDQPQHF; cdr3_nt: TGTGCCAGCAGCAAGGACAGGATTCCGGATCAGCCCCAGCATTTT
v_call: TRBV9; d_call: TRBD1; clone_size: .; j_call: TRBJ1-2; cdr3_aa: CASSAGTALYGYTF; cdr3_nt: TGTGCCAGCAGCGCCGGGACAGCTCTTTATGGCTACACCTTC
v_call: TRBV5-1; d_call: TRBD2; clone_size: .; j_call: TRBJ2-7; cdr3_aa: CASSLSGGSVYEQYF; cdr3_nt: TGCGCCAGCAGCTTATCCGGCGGGAGCGTCTACGAGCAGTACTTC
v_call: TRBV12-3/TRBV12-4; d_call: TRBD2; clone_size: .; j_call: TRBJ2-5; cdr3_aa: CASSPIVTSAKQETQYF; cdr3_nt: TGTGCCAGCAGCCCAATAGTGACTAGCGCAAAGCAAGAGACCCAGTACTTC
v_call: TRBV7-2; d_call: .; clone_size: .; j_call: TRBJ1-2; cdr3_aa: CASSLGGGRYGYTF; cdr3_nt: TGTGCCAGCAGCTTAGGCGGGGGCCGCTATGGCTACACCTTC
v_call: TRBV6-5; d_call: TRBD2; clone_size: few; j_call: TRBJ2-5; cdr3_aa: CASSYAGTSVGETQYF; cdr3_nt: TGTGCCAGCAGTTACGCCGGGACTAGCGTGGGAGAGACCCAGTACTTC
v_call: TRBV25-1; d_call: TRBD1; clone_size: .; j_call: TRBJ2-5; cdr3_aa: CASSDPRTGGEETQYF; cdr3_nt: TGTGCCAGCAGTGACCCCCGGACAGGGGGCGAAGAGACCCAGTACTTC
v_call: TRBV24-1; d_call: .; clone_size: few; j_call: TRBJ2-4; cdr3_aa: CARALAKNIQYF; cdr3_nt: TGTGCCAGGGCCCTAGCCAAAAACATTCAGTACTTC
v_call: TRBV15; d_call: .; clone_size: few; j_call: TRBJ2-7; cdr3_aa: CATSSERYPYEQYF; cdr3_nt: TGTGCCACCAGCTCAGAGCGCTACCCCTACGAGCAGTACTTC
v_call: TRBV20-1; d_call: TRBD2; clone_size: .; j_call: TRBJ2-7; cdr3_aa: CSARDGQRGGGSQYF; cdr3_nt: TGCAGTGCTAGAGATGGACAGCGGGGGGGTGGGAGCCAGTACTTC
v_call: TRBV2; d_call: TRBD1; clone_size: few; j_call: TRBJ2-4; cdr3_aa: CASRATGAKNIQYF; cdr3_nt: TGTGCCAGCAGGGCGACAGGGGCCAAAAACATTCAGTACTTC
v_call: TRBV3-1; d_call: .; clone_size: once; j_call: TRBJ2-5; cdr3_aa: CASSQAGRSYNEQYF; cdr3_nt: TGTGCCAGCAGCCAAGCGGGGCGTTCCTACAATGAGCAGTACTTC
v_call: TRBV5-1; d_call: TRBD2; clone_size: .; j_call: TRBJ2-2; cdr3_aa: CASSLVGGSVTGELFF; cdr3_nt: TGCGCCAGCAGCCTGGTGGGCGGGAGTGTCACCGGGGAGCTGTTTTTT
v_call: TRBV11-2; d_call: .; clone_size: .; j_call: TRBJ1-6; cdr3_aa: CASSPYPDRRGSPLHF; cdr3_nt: TGTGCCAGCAGCCCTTACCCCGACAGAAGGGGTTCACCCCTCCACTTT
v_call: TRBV29-1; d_call: TRBD1; clone_size: .; j_call: TRBJ1-4; cdr3_aa: CSVEGPRGLGEKLFF; cdr3_nt: TGCAGCGTTGAAGGCCCCAGGGGGCTTGGTGAAAAACTGTTTTTT
v_call: TRBV5-1; d_call: .; clone_size: .; j_call: TRBJ2-7; cdr3_aa: CASSSPRALSNEQYF; cdr3_nt: TGCGCCAGCAGCTCGCCCAGGGCGTTAAGTAACGAGCAGTACTTC
v_call: TRBV6-2/TRBV6-3; d_call: TRBD1; clone_size: .; j_call: TRBJ2-2; cdr3_aa: CATAGTGYTGELFF; cdr3_nt: TGTGCCACCGCCGGGACAGGTTACACCGGGGAGCTGTTTTTT
v_call: TRBV24-1; d_call: .; clone_size: .; j_call: TRBJ2-1; cdr3_aa: CATSAVGSYNEQFF; cdr3_nt: TGTGCCACCAGTGCAGTAGGCTCCTACAATGAGCAGTTCTTC
v_call: TRBV7-8; d_call: .; clone_size: .; j_call: TRBJ2-3; cdr3_aa: CASSLLSSGITDTQYF; cdr3_nt: TGTGCCAGCAGCTTACTCTCATCGGGGATCACAGATACGCAGTATTTT
v_call: TRBV20-1; d_call: .; clone_size: .; j_call: TRBJ2-1; cdr3_aa: CSARTGASSYNEQFF; cdr3_nt: TGCAGTGCTAGGACAGGTGCCAGCTCCTACAATGAGCAGTTCTTC
v_call: TRBV10-3; d_call: TRBD2; clone_size: many; j_call: TRBJ2-5; cdr3_aa: CAISGTSGREKYF; cdr3_nt: TGTGCCATCAGTGGGACTAGCGGGAGAGAGAAGTACTTC
v_call: TRBV7-2; d_call: TRBD2; clone_size: .; j_call: TRBJ2-1; cdr3_aa: CASRGAGGPPSEQFF; cdr3_nt: TGTGCCAGCAGGGGAGCGGGAGGCCCTCCTAGTGAGCAGTTCTTC
v_call: TRBV12-3/TRBV12-4; d_call: TRBD2; clone_size: once; j_call: TRBJ2-7; cdr3_aa: CASSSPLAGAGYEQYF; cdr3_nt: TGTGCCAGCAGTTCCCCCCTAGCGGGAGCAGGCTACGAGCAGTACTTC